The rows below give T cell receptor beta chains drawn from one sample of a study of control samples from healthy donors and cancer patients. TCRdb's table, derived via immunoSEQ multiplex PCR, lists solely in-frame clones and lacks some. In the table there are roughly 400,000 clones, 75% to 95% of which are singletons. Sequencing was done on a sample of PBMCs. The receptors stem from a man in his forties or fifties with head and neck cancer. Both conserved end residues are part of each CDR3. Clone size, where shown, is once, few, many, or a class for clones that have expanded.

CDR3aa	j_gene	v_gene	abundance
CASSQEGTGYNEQFF	TRBJ2-1	TRBV3-1/TRBV3-2	-
CASSLMGQGVGTEAFF	TRBJ1-1	TRBV7-9	once
CASTRSTGGGSAGELFF	TRBJ2-2	TRBV7-8	-
CASSPGDYGYTF	TRBJ1-2	TRBV18	-
CASSQDRLTGQFF	TRBJ2-1	TRBV3-1/TRBV3-2	-
CASSQGQGPYEQYF	TRBJ2-7	TRBV14	-
CAITTRDSEAFF	TRBJ1-1	TRBV10-3	-
CASSLVLAGSNEQFF	TRBJ2-1	TRBV7-9	once
CASSWTGGNEQYF	TRBJ2-7	TRBV19	-
CASSQLQGTQPQHF	TRBJ1-5	TRBV3-1/TRBV3-2	-
CASSTPLGDTQYF	TRBJ2-3	TRBV13	-
CASSPSTRGLSYEQYF	TRBJ2-7	TRBV14	-
CASSLAEGGANYGYTF	TRBJ1-2	TRBV5-1	-
CASSADSRDEQFF	TRBJ2-1	TRBV6-5	-
CASSSGQGAQETQYF	TRBJ2-5	TRBV5-1	-
CASSQQAGGTYNEQFF	TRBJ2-1	TRBV4-2	-
CASSTGRATEAFF	TRBJ1-1	TRBV19	-
CASSLSGTPKGSNQPQHF	TRBJ1-5	TRBV28	-
CASSEARGAGQKLFF	TRBJ1-4	TRBV2	-
CASSEGYEQYF	TRBJ2-7	TRBV2	few
CASSLVTGGTGELFF	TRBJ2-2	TRBV28	few
CASSSGTSGRAEQYF	TRBJ2-7	TRBV7-2	-
CASNPLGGPSWEQFF	TRBJ2-1	TRBV7-9	-
CASGTGSYGYTF	TRBJ1-2	TRBV6-6	-
CASSLGRADSTDTQYF	TRBJ2-3	TRBV5-4	-